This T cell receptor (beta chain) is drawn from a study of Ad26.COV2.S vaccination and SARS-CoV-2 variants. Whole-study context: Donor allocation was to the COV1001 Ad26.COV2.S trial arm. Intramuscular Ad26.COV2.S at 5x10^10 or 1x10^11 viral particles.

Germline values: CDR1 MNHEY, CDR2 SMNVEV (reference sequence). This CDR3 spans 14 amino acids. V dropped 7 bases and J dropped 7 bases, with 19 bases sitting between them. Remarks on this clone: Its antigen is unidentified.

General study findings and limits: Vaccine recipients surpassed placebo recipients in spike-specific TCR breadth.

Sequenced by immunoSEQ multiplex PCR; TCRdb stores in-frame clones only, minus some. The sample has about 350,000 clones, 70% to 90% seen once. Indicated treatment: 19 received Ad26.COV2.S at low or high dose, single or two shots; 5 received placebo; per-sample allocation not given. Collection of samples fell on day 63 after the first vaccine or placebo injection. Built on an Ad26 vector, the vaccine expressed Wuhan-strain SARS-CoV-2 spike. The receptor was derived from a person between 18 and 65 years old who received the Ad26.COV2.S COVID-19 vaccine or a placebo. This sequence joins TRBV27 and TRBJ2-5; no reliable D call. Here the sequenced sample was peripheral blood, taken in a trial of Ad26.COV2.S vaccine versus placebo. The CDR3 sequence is CASTPTERPGTQYF. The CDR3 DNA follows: TGTGCCAGCACCCCGACGGAAAGGCCAGGGACCCAGTACTTC.